This TCR beta chain originates from a study of blood T cell repertoires in COVID-19. V was pared by 4 bases and J by 3 bases, with 6 bases of the junction left unmatched. There are 15 residues in the CDR3. Germline V gives CDR1 LGHNA, CDR2 YNFKEQ. Generated by immunoSEQ multiplex PCR, the TCRdb table keeps only in-frame clones and is missing some. This repertoire shows about 200,000 clones, around four fifths found once; its top ten account for around 1%. Sequencing used peripheral blood. The TCR was taken from a man between 60 and 70 years old with COVID-19, enrolled during active disease. The chain combines TRBV4-2 with TRBJ1-3, with 7 bases lining up with TRBD1. The CDR3 DNA reads as TGTGCCAGCAGCCCGACAGGGTTTAGTGGAAACACCATATATTTT. This translates into CASSPTGFSGNTIYF.